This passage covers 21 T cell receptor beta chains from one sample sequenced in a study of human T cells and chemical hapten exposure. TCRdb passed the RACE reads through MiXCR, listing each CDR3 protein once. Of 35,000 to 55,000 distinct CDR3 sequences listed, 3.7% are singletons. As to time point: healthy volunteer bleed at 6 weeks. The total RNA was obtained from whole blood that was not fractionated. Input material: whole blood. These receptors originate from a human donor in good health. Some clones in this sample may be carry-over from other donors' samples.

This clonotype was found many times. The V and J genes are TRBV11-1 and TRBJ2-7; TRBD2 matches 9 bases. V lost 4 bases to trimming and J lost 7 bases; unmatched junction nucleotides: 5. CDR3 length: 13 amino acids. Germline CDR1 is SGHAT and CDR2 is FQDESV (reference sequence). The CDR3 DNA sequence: TGTGCCAGCAGCTACGGACTAGCGAATGAGCAGTACTTC. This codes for CASSYGLANEQYF.

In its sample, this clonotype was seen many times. The CDR3 region is CASSSGQGGRRPEQYF. CDR3 DNA: TGTGCCAGCAGTTCCGGACAGGGGGGGAGACGCCCCGAGCAGTACTTC. The rearrangement links TRBV28 to TRBJ2-7; 10 bases match TRBD1. The CDR3 sequence is 16 residues long. V lost 4 bases to trimming and J lost 6 bases; unmatched junction nucleotides: 12. Germline values: CDR1 MDHEN, CDR2 SYDVKM.

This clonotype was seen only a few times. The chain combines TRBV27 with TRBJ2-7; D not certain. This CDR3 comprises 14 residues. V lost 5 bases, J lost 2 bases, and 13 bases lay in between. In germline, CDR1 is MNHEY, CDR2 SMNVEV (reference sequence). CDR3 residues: CASSSSMGPYEQYF. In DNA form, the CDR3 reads TGTGCCAGCAGTAGTTCAATGGGCCCCTACGAGCAGTACTTC.

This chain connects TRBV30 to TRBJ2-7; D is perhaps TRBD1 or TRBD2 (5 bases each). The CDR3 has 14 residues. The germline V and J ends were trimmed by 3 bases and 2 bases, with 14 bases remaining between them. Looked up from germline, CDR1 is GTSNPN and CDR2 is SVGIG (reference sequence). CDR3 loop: CAWSTGGGTYEQYF. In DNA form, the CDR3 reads TGTGCCTGGAGCACAGGAGGAGGAACCTACGAGCAGTACTTC.

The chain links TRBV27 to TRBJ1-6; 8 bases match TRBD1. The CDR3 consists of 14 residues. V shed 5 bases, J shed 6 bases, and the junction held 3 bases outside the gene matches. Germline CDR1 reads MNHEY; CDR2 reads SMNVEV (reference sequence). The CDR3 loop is CASSATGVNSPLHF. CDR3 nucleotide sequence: TGTGCCAGCAGTGCGACAGGGGTTAATTCACCCCTCCACTTT.

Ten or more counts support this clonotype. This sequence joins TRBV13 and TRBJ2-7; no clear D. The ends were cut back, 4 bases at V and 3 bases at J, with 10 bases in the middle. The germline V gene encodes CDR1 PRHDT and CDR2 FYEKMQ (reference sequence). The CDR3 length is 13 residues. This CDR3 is CASSSGRFYEQYF. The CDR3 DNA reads TGTGCCAGCAGCTCCGGGCGCTTCTACGAGCAGTACTTC.

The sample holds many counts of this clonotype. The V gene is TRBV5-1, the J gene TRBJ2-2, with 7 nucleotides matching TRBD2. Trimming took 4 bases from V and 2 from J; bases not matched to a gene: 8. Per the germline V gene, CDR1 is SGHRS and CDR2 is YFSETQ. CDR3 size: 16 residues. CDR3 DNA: TGCGCCAGCAGCCCAATAGCGGGCTATAACACCGGGGAGCTGTTTTTT. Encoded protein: CASSPIAGYNTGELFF.

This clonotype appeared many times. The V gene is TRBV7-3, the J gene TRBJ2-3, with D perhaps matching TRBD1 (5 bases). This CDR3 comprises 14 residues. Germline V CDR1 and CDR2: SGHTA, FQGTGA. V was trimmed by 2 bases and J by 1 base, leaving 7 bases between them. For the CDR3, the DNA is TGTGCCAGCAGCTTACAGGGTGGCACAGATACGCAGTATTTT. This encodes CASSLQGGTDTQYF.

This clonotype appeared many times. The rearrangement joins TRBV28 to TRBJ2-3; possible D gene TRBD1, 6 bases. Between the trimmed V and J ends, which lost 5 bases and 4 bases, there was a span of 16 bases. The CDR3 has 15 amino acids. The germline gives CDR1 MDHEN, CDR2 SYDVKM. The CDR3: CASSPRTVKADTQYF. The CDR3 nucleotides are TGTGCCAGCAGTCCACGGACAGTCAAAGCAGATACGCAGTATTTT.

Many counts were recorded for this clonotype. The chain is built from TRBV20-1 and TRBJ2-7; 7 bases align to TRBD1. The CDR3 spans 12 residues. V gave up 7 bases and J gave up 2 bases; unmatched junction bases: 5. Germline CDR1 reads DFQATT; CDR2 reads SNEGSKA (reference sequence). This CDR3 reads CSVAGGPYEQYF. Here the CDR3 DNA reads TGCAGTGTAGCAGGGGGTCCCTACGAGCAGTACTTC.

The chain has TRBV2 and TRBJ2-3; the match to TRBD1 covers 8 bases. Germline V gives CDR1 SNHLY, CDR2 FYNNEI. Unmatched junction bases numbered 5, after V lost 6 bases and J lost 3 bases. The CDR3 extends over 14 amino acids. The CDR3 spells CASSDRGSTDTQYF. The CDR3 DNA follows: TGTGCCAGCAGCGACAGGGGAAGTACAGATACGCAGTATTTT.

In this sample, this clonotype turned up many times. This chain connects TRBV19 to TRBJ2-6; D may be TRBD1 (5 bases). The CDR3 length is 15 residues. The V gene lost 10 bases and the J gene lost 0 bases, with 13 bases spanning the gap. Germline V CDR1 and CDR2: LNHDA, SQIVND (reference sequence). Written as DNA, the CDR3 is TGTGCCACCGCCAGGACAAGCTCTGGGGCCAACGTCCTGACTTTC. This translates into CATARTSSGANVLTF. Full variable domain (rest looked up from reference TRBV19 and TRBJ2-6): DGGITQSPKYLFRKEGQNVTLSCEQNLNHDAMYWYRQDPGQGLRLIYYSQIVNDFQKGDIAEGYSVSREKKESFPLTVTSAQKNPTAFYLCATARTSSGANVLTFGAGSRLTVL.

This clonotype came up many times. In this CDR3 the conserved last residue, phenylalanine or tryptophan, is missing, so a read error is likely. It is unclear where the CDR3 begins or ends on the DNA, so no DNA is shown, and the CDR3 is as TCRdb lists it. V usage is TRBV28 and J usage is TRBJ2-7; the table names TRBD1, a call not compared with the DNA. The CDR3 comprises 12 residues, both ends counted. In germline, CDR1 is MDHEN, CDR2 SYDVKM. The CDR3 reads CASSARQGGSRL.

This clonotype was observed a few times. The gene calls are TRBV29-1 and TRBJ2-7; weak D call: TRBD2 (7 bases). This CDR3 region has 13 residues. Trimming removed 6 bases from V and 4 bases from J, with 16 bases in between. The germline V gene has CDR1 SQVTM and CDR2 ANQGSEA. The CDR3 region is CSVRRGGGYEQYF. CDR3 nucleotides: TGCAGCGTAAGGCGAGGGGGAGGGTACGAGCAGTACTTC.

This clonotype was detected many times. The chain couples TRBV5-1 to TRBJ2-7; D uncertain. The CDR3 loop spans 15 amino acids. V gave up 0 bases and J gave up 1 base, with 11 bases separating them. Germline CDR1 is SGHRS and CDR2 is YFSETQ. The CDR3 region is CASSLEGLPSYEQYF. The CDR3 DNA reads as TGCGCCAGCAGCTTGGAGGGCCTACCATCCTACGAGCAGTACTTC.

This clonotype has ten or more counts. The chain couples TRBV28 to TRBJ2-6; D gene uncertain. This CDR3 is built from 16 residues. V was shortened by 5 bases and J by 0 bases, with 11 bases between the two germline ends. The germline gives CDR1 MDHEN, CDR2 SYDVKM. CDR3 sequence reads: CASSRPLSSGANVLTF. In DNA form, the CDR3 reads TGTGCCAGCAGTCGCCCCTTGAGCTCTGGGGCCAACGTCCTGACTTTC. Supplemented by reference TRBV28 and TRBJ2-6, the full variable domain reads DVKVTQSSRYLVKRTGEKVFLECVQDMDHENMFWYRQDPGLGLRLIYFSYDVKMKEKGDIPEGYSVSREKKERFSLILESASTNQTSMYLCASSRPLSSGANVLTFGAGSRLTVL.

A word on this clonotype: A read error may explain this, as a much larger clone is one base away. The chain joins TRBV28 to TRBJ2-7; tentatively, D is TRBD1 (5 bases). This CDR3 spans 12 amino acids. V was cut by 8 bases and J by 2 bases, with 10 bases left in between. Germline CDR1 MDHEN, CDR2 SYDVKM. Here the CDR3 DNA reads TGTGCCAGCCTGACAGAAACCTACGAGCAGTACTTC. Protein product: CASLTETYEQYF. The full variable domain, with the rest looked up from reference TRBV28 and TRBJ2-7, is DVKVTQSSRYLVKRTGEKVFLECVQDMDHENMFWYRQDPGLGLRLIYFSYDVKMKEKGDIPEGYSVSREKKERFSLILESASTNQTSMYLCASLTETYEQYFGPGTRLTVT.

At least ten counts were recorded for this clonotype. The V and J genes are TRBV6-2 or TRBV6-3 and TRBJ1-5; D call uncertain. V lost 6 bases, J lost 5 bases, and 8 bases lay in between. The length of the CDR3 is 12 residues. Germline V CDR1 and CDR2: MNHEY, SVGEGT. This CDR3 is CASRRGYQPQHF. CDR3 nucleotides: TGTGCCAGCAGACGAGGGTATCAGCCCCAGCATTTT.

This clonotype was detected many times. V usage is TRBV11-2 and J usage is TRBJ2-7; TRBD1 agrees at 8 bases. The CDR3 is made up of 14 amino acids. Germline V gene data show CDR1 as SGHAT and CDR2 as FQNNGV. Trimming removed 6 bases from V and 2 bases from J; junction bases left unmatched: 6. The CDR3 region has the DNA TGTGCCAGCAGACGGACAGGGAAACCCTACGAGCAGTACTTC. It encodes CASRRTGKPYEQYF.

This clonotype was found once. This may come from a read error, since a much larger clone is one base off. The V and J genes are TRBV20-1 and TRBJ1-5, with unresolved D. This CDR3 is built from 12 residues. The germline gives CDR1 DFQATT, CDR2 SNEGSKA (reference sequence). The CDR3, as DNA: TGCGGTGCTAGGCCCCCCAATCAGCCCCAGCATTTT. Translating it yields CGARPPNQPQHF.

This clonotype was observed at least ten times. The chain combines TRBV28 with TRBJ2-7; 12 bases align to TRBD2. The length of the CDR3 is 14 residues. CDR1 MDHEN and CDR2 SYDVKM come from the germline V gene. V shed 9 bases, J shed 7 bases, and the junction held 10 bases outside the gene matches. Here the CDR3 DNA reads TGTGCCAGTGGGACTAGCGGGCCCCACGGGGAGCAGTACTTC. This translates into CASGTSGPHGEQYF.